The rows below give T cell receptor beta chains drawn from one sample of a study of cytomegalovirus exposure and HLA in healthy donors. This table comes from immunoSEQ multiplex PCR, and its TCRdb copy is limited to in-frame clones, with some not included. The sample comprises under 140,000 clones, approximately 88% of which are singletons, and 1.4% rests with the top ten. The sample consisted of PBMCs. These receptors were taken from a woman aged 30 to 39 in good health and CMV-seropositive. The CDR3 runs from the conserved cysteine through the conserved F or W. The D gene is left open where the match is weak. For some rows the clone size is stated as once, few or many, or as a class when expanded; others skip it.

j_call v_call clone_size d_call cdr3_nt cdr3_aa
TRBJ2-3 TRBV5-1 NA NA TGCGCCAGCAGCTTGGCAGGGCTGCCAGATACGCAGTATTTT CASSLAGLPDTQYF
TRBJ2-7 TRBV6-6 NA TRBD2 TGTGCCAGCAGCCAGACTAGCAGTGCCTACGAGCAGTACTTC CASSQTSSAYEQYF
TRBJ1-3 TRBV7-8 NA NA TGTGCCAGCAGCTTAACCCCAGACTACTCTGGAAACACCATATATTTT CASSLTPDYSGNTIYF
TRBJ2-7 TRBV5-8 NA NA TGTGCCAGCAGCTTGGGTCAGGGCTTCTACGAGCAGTACTTC CASSLGQGFYEQYF
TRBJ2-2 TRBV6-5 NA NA TGTGCCAGCAGTCGGACAGTTGGCACCGGGGAGCTGTTTTTT CASSRTVGTGELFF
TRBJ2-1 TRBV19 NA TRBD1 TGTGCCAGTAGTTTGGAGACAGGGATACATGAGCAGTTCTTC CASSLETGIHEQFF
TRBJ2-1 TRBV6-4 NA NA TGTGCCAGCAGTGACTCTAGTATGGGGGAGGACTCCTACAATGAGCAGTTCTTC CASSDSSMGEDSYNEQFF
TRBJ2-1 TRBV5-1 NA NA TGCGCCAGCAGCGGGGGACTGGAGCAGTTCTTC CASSGGLEQFF
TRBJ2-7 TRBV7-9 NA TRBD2 TGTGCCAGCAGCCACAACGGGGGGTACGAGCAGTACTTC CASSHNGGYEQYF
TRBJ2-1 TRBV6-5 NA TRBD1 TGTGCCAGCAGTTACGCCGGGACAGCCTATTACAATGAGCAGTTCTTC CASSYAGTAYYNEQFF
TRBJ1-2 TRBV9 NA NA TGTGCCAGCAGCGTAGGCGGGGGCGCGAATTCTAACTATGGCTACACCTTC CASSVGGGANSNYGYTF
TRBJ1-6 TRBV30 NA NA TGTGCCTGGAGTGGGAACAGGGATTCACCCCTCCACTTT CAWSGNRDSPLHF
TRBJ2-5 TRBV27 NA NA TGTGCCAGCAGTTCACCCCTCCGGAGGGAGACCCAGTACTTC CASSSPLRRETQYF
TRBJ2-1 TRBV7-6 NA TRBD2 TGTGCCAGCGGCTCCGGACTAGCGGGAGGAAATGAGCAGTTCTTC CASGSGLAGGNEQFF
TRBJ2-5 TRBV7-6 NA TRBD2 TGTGCCAGCAACAATTACGGGGGGGAAGAGACCCAGTACTTC CASNNYGGEETQYF
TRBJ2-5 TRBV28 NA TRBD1 TGTGCCAGCAGAGGACAGGGAAGGATAGAGACCCAGTACTTC CASRGQGRIETQYF
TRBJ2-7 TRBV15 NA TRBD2 TGTGCCACCAGCAGAGGTTTAGCGGGAGGGCCCCGCTACTACGAGCAGTACTTC CATSRGLAGGPRYYEQYF
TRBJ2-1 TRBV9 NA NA TGTGCCAGCAGCGTAGACTCCGGGTGGTACAATGAGCAGTTCTTC CASSVDSGWYNEQFF
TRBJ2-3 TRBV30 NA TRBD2 TGTGCCTGGACCTTCGGGGGGGGACCTAGCACAGATACGCAGTATTTT CAWTFGGGPSTDTQYF
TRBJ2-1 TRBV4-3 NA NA TGCGCCAGCAGCCGCGGGACCTACAATGAGCAGTTCTTC CASSRGTYNEQFF
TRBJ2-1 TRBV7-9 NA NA TGTGCCAGCAGCTTAGCTGACTACGGCTCCTACAATGAGCAGTTCTTC CASSLADYGSYNEQFF
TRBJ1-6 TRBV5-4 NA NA TGTGCCAGCAGCTTCGGCGGTTCGGATTCACCCCTCCACTTT CASSFGGSDSPLHF
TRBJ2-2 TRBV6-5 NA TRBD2 TGTGCCAGCAACCCCGGGACTAGCGGCACCGGGGAGCTGTTTTTT CASNPGTSGTGELFF
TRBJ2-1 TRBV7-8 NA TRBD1 TGTGCCAGCAGCCCCCGGACAGGTAATGAGCAGTTCTTC CASSPRTGNEQFF
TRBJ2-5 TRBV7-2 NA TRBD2 TGTGCCAGCAGCTTAGGCGGACTAGGGGCCCAGTACTTC CASSLGGLGAQYF
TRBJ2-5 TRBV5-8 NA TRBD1 TGTGCCAGCAGCTGGACAGGGGCCGCGGGGACCCAGTACTTC CASSWTGAAGTQYF
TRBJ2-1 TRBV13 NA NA TGTGCCAGCAGCTACCCTTCTAAGAATGAGCAGTTCTTC CASSYPSKNEQFF
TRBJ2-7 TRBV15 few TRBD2 TGTGCCACCAGCAGAGTGATAGGGACTAGCGGCTACGAGCAGTACTTC CATSRVIGTSGYEQYF
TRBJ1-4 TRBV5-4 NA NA TGTGCCAGCGGTGGACAGCCGAATGAAAAACTGTTTTTT CASGGQPNEKLFF
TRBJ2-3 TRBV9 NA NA TGTGCCAGCAGCGTAGAAATTTCGGGTGGCACAGATACGCAGTATTTT CASSVEISGGTDTQYF
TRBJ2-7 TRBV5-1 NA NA TGCGCCAGCAGCTCCTTAGGCAGGGGGAGGTACGAGCAGTACTTC CASSSLGRGRYEQYF
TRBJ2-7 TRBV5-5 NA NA TGTGCCAGCAGCCCAGGGGTCGTCTACTACGAGCAGTACTTC CASSPGVVYYEQYF
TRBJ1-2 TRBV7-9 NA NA TGTGCCAGCAGCTTAGTTCTACAGGGAAACGGTAACTATGGCTACACCTTC CASSLVLQGNGNYGYTF
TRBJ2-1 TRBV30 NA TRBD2 TGTGCCTGGAGTCTAGCGGTAGACTACAATGAGCAGTTCTTC CAWSLAVDYNEQFF
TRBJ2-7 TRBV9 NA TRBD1 TGTGCCAGCAGCGTGTCCGGGACAGGGTCCTACGAGCAGTACTTC CASSVSGTGSYEQYF
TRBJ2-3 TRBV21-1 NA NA TGTGCCAGCAGCAAGAGATGCTTTATAGATACGCAGTATTTT CASSKRCFIDTQYF
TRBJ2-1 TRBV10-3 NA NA TGTGCCGCCCGGGACTCCCGCCTGGATGAGCAGTTCTTC CAARDSRLDEQFF
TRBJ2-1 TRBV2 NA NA TGTGCCAGCAGTGTCAGGGTGCATGAGCAGTTCTTC CASSVRVHEQFF
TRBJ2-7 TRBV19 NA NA TGTGCCAGTCGTCGAGGGATGGACTCCTACGAGCAGTACTTC CASRRGMDSYEQYF
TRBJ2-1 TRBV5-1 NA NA TGCGCCAGCAGCTTGGGCAGCTACAATGAGCAGTTCTTC CASSLGSYNEQFF
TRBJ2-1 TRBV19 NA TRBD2 TGTGCCAGTAGTATTCACAGGTCTAGCGGGAGTCGATACAATGAGCAGTTCTTC CASSIHRSSGSRYNEQFF
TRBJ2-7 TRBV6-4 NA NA TGTGCCAGCAGTTCCTGGGTAGGGAGCTCCTACGAGCAGTACTTC CASSSWVGSSYEQYF
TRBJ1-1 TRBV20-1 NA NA TGCAGTGCTAGACGTTTAGAAGCTTTCTTT CSARRLEAFF
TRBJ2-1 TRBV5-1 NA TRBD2 TGCGCCAGCAGCTTTTACGGCGGGACTAGCACAGGATATGAGCAGTTCTTC CASSFYGGTSTGYEQFF
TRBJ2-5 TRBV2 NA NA TGTGCCAGCAGTGAAAATACAGTGTACCAAGAGACCCAGTACTTC CASSENTVYQETQYF
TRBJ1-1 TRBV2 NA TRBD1 TGTGCCAGCAGTGGGACAGGGGGGACTGTTGAAGCTTTCTTT CASSGTGGTVEAFF
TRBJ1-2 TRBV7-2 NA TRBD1 TGTGCCAGCAGCCTACGGACAGGGGGTATAGATGGCTACACCTTC CASSLRTGGIDGYTF
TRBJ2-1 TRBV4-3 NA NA TGCGCCAGCAGCCAAGGAGGGCAGAACAATGAGCAGTTCTTC CASSQGGQNNEQFF
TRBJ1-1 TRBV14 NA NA TGTGCCAGCAGCCAGGCTCTCGGGGGTACTGAAGCTTTCTTT CASSQALGGTEAFF
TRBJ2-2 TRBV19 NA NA TGTGCCAGTAGATCCGTGGAGGGGGCGCGAGACGGGGAGCTGTTTTTT CASRSVEGARDGELFF
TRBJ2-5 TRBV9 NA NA TGTGCCAGCAGCGTCGGAGGCTACCAAGAGACCCAGTACTTC CASSVGGYQETQYF